This is a list of T cell receptor beta chains from one sample in a study of OX40 agonist ivuxolimab in advanced cancers. Profiled with immunoSEQ multiplex PCR; TCRdb holds only in-frame clones, not every one. The sample shows more than 65,000 clones, 80% to 95% of them seen only once. Sequenced here: CD4+ or CD8+ T cells sorted from blood, sampled in a trial of the OX40 agonist ivuxolimab. The receptors shown here come from an adult with an advanced solid tumor such as melanoma, head and neck, liver or kidney cancer. CDR3s include the opening cysteine and the closing phenylalanine or tryptophan. D genes are given only for firm matches. Clone size is not always given. Where it is, it says once, few, many or a class for expanded clones.

j_call clone_size v_call d_call cdr3_nt cdr3_aa
TRBJ1-6 NA TRBV19 TRBD1 TGTGCCAGTAGTATATCCCCCCAGGGGGCAGGTTCACCCCTCCACTTT CASSISPQGAGSPLHF
TRBJ1-5 NA TRBV7-9 NA TGTGCCAGCAGCTCAGAATTGGGGGGCGGGAATCAGCCCCAGCATTTT CASSSELGGGNQPQHF
TRBJ2-1 NA TRBV7-3 TRBD2 TGTGCCAGCAGCGACCCCGGACTAGCGGGGGCTCATGAGCAGTTCTTC CASSDPGLAGAHEQFF
TRBJ1-2 NA TRBV4-1 NA TGCGCCAGCAGCCAACTTGGAGATCGGTGGACCTTC CASSQLGDRWTF
TRBJ1-2 once TRBV30 NA TGTGCCACGCCCAAGCTTAACTATGGCTACACCTTC CATPKLNYGYTF
TRBJ1-3 NA TRBV15 NA TGTGCCACCAGCAGAGATTATTGGGGGGACTCTGGAAACACCATATATTTT CATSRDYWGDSGNTIYF
TRBJ2-7 NA TRBV19 TRBD2 TGTGCCAGTAGTATAGGCGGGGGAGCGGCCTACGAGCAGTACTTC CASSIGGGAAYEQYF
TRBJ1-2 NA TRBV6-5 NA TGTGCCAGCAGTTACTCTGTCGGTAACTATGGCTACACCTTC CASSYSVGNYGYTF
TRBJ2-3 NA TRBV7-2 TRBD2 TGTGCCAGCAGCTTGAGTAGCGGGGCATACCCCACAGATACGCAGTATTTT CASSLSSGAYPTDTQYF
TRBJ1-1 NA TRBV5-6 NA TGTGCCAGCAGCTTCGATGGTGGGATGAACACTGAAGCTTTCTTT CASSFDGGMNTEAFF
TRBJ2-7 NA TRBV2 NA TGTGCCAGCCGAGGACTGCTCTCCTACGAGCAGTACTTC CASRGLLSYEQYF
TRBJ1-1 NA TRBV10-3 NA TGTGCCATCAGGTGGGGGACTGAAGCTTTCTTT CAIRWGTEAFF
TRBJ1-5 medium-sized TRBV5-5 NA TGTGCCAGCAGAAATGGGGTCGGCAATCAGCCCCAGCATTTT CASRNGVGNQPQHF
TRBJ1-3 NA TRBV12-5 NA TGTGCTAGTGGTTTGGTTCGTGAGATCTCTGGAAACACCATATATTTT CASGLVREISGNTIYF
TRBJ2-3 NA TRBV7-8 TRBD2 TGTGCCAGCAGCTTAGTACTAGCGGGGGGGGTTGATTTATCAGATACGCAGTATTTT CASSLVLAGGVDLSDTQYF
TRBJ1-3 NA TRBV9 NA TGTGCCAGCAGCGTAGCTACGACAGTGCCGTCAGATGGAAACACCATATATTTT CASSVATTVPSDGNTIYF
TRBJ1-5 NA TRBV11-2 NA TGTGCCAGCAGCTTAGGGACAGAGTATAGCAATCAGCCCCAGCATTTT CASSLGTEYSNQPQHF
TRBJ2-1 NA TRBV12-5 NA TGTGCTAGTGGATTGGGGCTCGAGCAGTTCTTC CASGLGLEQFF
TRBJ1-2 NA TRBV5-6 NA TGTGCCAGCAGCTTGGTCGGGGAGGCAAGCGGCTACACCTTC CASSLVGEASGYTF
TRBJ1-1 NA TRBV7-6 TRBD1 TGTGCCAGCAGCTTAGTGGCAGGGGGCCGCATGAACACTGAAGCTTTCTTT CASSLVAGGRMNTEAFF
TRBJ1-3 once TRBV11-2 NA TGTGCCAGCAGCTTAGAGGCAGGGGACTTGAGAAACACCATATATTTT CASSLEAGDLRNTIYF
TRBJ2-3 NA TRBV6-5 NA TGTGCCAGCAGTTATGGCTTTGGGGGCACAGATACGCAGTATTTT CASSYGFGGTDTQYF
TRBJ1-2 NA TRBV11-2 TRBD1 TGTGCCAGCAGCTCAGATACAGGGGCTCCCTATGGCTACACCTTC CASSSDTGAPYGYTF
TRBJ2-5 NA TRBV6-1 NA TGTGCCAGCAGTGATTGGGCAGGGGCGACGCAAGAGACCCAGTACTTC CASSDWAGATQETQYF
TRBJ1-1 NA TRBV19 NA TGTGCCAGTAGTTTATTTGGGGACCTGAACACTGAAGCTTTCTTT CASSLFGDLNTEAFF
TRBJ2-7 NA TRBV11-2 NA TGTGCCAGCAGCTTAGGGGCGGGCACCTACGAGCAGTACTTC CASSLGAGTYEQYF
TRBJ1-2 NA TRBV4-2 TRBD1 TGTGCCAGCAGCCAAGAGGGCGGACAGGGACGGAACTATGGCTACACCTTC CASSQEGGQGRNYGYTF
TRBJ2-7 NA TRBV2 TRBD1 TGTGCCAGCAGTGCGACAGGGAGAACCTACGAGCAGTACTTC CASSATGRTYEQYF
TRBJ2-7 NA TRBV14 TRBD2 TGTGCCAGCAGCCAAGAGGCAGGAGGGCTAGCGGGGGACAAGCAGTACTTC CASSQEAGGLAGDKQYF
TRBJ1-3 NA TRBV5-4 NA TGTGCCAGCAGCTTACGTCTCGGAGGGGGAAACACCATATATTTT CASSLRLGGGNTIYF
TRBJ1-2 NA TRBV7-9 TRBD1 TGTGCCAGCAGGCCCACAGGGGCTAACTATGGCTACACCTTC CASRPTGANYGYTF
TRBJ2-7 once TRBV25-1 NA TGTGCCAGCAGTGGGAGGACCGAGCAGTACTTC CASSGRTEQYF
TRBJ1-1 NA TRBV6-6 NA TGTGCCAGCAGTTACGGCGGCACTGAAGCTTTCTTT CASSYGGTEAFF
TRBJ1-2 NA TRBV7-9 TRBD1 TGTGCCAGCAGCCCATCGACAGGGGCGCAATATGGCTACACCTTC CASSPSTGAQYGYTF
TRBJ2-5 NA TRBV27 NA TGTGCCAGCAGTTTGACACACCAAGAGACCCAGTACTTC CASSLTHQETQYF
TRBJ2-2 NA TRBV10-3 NA TGTGCCATCAGTGAGCAGTGGATCACCGGGGAGCTGTTTTTT CAISEQWITGELFF
TRBJ2-2 NA TRBV6-5 TRBD1 TGTGCCAGCAGTTGGATAGGGGGCAACGGGGAGCTGTTTTTT CASSWIGGNGELFF
TRBJ2-7 NA TRBV2 TRBD1 TGTGCCAGCAGTGTTGGGACAGCATCATTCTACGAGCAGTACTTC CASSVGTASFYEQYF
TRBJ1-3 NA TRBV5-6 NA TGTGCCAGCAGCACGTGGACAGGAAACACCATATATTTT CASSTWTGNTIYF
TRBJ2-6 few TRBV29-1 TRBD1 TGCAGCGTTGGACAGGGGGTCAACGTCCTGACTTTC CSVGQGVNVLTF
TRBJ1-4 NA TRBV12-5 NA TGTGCTAGTGCACGGCCGGGGGAAAAACTGTTTTTT CASARPGEKLFF
TRBJ2-7 NA TRBV2 TRBD2 TGTGCCAGCAGTGAACGTGAGCGGGGGGGGTACGAGCAGTACTTC CASSERERGGYEQYF
TRBJ2-7 NA TRBV4-3 NA TGCGCCAGCAGCCCAGGGGGGCAGTTGGACGAGCAGTACTTC CASSPGGQLDEQYF
TRBJ1-2 NA TRBV7-9 NA TGTGCCAGCAGCTTATTGGGGCAGGAGGGCTACACCTTC CASSLLGQEGYTF
TRBJ2-7 once TRBV29-1 NA TGCAGCGCTGAGGGCCTCAACGAGCAGTACTTC CSAEGLNEQYF